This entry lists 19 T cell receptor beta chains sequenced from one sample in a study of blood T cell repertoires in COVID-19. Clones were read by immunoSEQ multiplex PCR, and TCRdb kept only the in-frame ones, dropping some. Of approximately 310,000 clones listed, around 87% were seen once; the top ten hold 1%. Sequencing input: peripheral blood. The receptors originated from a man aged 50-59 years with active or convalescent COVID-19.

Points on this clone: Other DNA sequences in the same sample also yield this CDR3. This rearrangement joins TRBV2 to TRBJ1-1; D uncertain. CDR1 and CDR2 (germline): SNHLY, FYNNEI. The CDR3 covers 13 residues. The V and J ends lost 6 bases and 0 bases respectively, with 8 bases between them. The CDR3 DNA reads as TGTGCCAGCAGCGTACAAGTGAACACTGAAGCTTTCTTT. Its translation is CASSVQVNTEAFF.

The CDR3 DNA follows: TGTGCCAGTGGGACAGGGGTGGATGAAAAACTGTTTTTT. This gives the protein CASGTGVDEKLFF. The chain links TRBV19 to TRBJ1-4; the match to TRBD1 covers 10 bases. Germline lookup yields CDR1 LNHDA and CDR2 SQIVND (reference sequence). The V and J ends lost 8 bases and 6 bases, in that order; junction bases with no gene match: 3. The CDR3 has 13 amino acids.

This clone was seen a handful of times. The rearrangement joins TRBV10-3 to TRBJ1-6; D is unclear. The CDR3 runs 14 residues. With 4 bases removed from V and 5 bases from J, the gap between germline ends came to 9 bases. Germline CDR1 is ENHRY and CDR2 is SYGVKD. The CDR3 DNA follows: TGTGCCATCAGTGGCCAGGAGGATAATTCACCCCTCCACTTT. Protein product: CAISGQEDNSPLHF.

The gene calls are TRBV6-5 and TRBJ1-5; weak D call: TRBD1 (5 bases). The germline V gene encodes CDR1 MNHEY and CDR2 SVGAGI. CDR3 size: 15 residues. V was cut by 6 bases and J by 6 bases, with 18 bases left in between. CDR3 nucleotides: TGTGCCAGCAGCCCGGGACCCGGGAGAAGTCAGCCCCAGCATTTT. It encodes CASSPGPGRSQPQHF.

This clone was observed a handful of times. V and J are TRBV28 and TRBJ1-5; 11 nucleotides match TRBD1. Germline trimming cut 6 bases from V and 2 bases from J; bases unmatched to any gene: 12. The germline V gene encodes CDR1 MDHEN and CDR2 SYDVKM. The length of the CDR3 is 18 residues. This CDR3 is CASSSGQGAFSGNQPQHF. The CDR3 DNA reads TGTGCCAGCAGCTCTGGACAGGGGGCATTCAGCGGCAATCAGCCCCAGCATTTT. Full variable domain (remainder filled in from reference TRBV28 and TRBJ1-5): DVKVTQSSRYLVKRTGEKVFLECVQDMDHENMFWYRQDPGLGLRLIYFSYDVKMKEKGDIPEGYSVSREKKERFSLILESASTNQTSMYLCASSSGQGAFSGNQPQHFGDGTRLSIL.

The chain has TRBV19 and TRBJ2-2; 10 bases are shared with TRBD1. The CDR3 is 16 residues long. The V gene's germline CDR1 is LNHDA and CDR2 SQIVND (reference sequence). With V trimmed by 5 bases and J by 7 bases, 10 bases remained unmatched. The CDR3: CASSYPGQGYVGELFF. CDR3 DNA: TGTGCCAGTAGTTACCCGGGACAGGGGTATGTCGGGGAGCTGTTTTTT.

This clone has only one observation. The CDR3: CASSARPSLRTGDNSPLHF. CDR3 nucleotides: TGTGCCAGCAGTGCCCGACCGTCACTTAGGACAGGGGATAATTCACCCCTCCACTTT. J is TRBJ1-6 and V is TRBV6-1, with 9 positions matching TRBD1. V lost 4 bases and J lost 5; bases outside the gene matches: 15. The germline V gene has CDR1 MNHNS and CDR2 SASEGT. The CDR3 length is 19 residues.

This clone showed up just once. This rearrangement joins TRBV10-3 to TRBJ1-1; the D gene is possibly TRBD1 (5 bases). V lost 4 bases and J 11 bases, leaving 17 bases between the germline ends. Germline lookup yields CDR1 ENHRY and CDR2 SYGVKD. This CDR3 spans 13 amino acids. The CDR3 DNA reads TGTGCCATCAGTGGCGGGGCGGCGGGCAGTGCTTTCTTT. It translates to CAISGGAAGSAFF.

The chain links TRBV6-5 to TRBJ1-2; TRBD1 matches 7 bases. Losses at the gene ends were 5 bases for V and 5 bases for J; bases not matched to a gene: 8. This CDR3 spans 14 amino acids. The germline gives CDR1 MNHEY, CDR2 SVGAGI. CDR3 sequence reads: CASSPDRIEYGYTF. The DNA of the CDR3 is TGTGCCAGCAGTCCGGACAGGATCGAGTATGGCTACACCTTC.

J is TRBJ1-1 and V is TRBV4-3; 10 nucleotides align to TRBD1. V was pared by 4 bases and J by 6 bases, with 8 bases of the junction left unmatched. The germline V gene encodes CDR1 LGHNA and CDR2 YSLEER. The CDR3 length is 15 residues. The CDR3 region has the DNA TGCGCCAGCAGCCGGGAGGACAGGGGGGGACCTGAAGCTTTCTTT. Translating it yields CASSREDRGGPEAFF.

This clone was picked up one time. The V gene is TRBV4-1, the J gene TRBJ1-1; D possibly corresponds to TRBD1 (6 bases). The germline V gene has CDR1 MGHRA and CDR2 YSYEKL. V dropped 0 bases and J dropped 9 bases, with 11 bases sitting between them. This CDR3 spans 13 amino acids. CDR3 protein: CASSQDLGTKAFF. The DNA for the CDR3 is TGCGCCAGCAGCCAAGATCTCGGGACAAAAGCTTTCTTT.

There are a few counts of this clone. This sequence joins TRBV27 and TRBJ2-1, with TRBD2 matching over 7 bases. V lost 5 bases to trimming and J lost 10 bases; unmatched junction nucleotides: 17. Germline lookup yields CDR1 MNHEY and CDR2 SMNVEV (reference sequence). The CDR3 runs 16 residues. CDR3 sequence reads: CASSVGEGTSGREQFF. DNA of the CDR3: TGTGCCAGCAGTGTAGGGGAGGGTACCTCGGGTCGGGAGCAGTTCTTC.

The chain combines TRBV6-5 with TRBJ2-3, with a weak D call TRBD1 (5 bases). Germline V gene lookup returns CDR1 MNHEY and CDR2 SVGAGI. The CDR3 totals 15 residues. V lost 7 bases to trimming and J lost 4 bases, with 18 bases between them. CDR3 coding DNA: TGTGCCAGCAATTTGCGACAGTCACCCGCAGATACGCAGTATTTT. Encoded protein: CASNLRQSPADTQYF.

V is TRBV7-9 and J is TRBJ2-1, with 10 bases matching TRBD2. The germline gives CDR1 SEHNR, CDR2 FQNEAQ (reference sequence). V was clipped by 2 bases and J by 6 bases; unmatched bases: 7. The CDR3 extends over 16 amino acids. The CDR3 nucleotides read TGTGCCAGCAGCTTAAGCCTAGCGGGAGCTATCAATGAGCAGTTCTTC. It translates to CASSLSLAGAINEQFF.

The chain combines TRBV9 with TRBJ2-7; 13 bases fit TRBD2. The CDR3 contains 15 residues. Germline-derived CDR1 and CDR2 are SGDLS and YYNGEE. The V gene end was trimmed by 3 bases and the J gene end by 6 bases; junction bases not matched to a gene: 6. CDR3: CASSAGTSGASEQYF. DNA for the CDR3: TGTGCCAGCAGCGCCGGGACTAGCGGGGCGAGCGAGCAGTACTTC.

The CDR3 spells CASSPPGQGFGYTF. The CDR3 DNA reads TGTGCCAGCTCACCACCGGGACAGGGATTCGGCTACACCTTC. This sequence joins TRBV18 and TRBJ1-2, with 9 bases that match TRBD1. Germline CDR1 KGHSH, CDR2 LQKENI. CDR3 length: 14 residues. The V segment lost 0 bases and the J segment 8 bases; nucleotides outside the gene matches: 4.

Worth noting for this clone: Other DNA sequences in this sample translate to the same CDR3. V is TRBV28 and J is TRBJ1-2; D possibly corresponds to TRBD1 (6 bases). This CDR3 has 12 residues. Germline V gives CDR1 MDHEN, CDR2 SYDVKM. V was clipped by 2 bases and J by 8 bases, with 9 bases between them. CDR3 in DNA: TGTGCCAGCAGTTTAGCAGGGGCGGGCTACACCTTC. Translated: CASSLAGAGYTF.

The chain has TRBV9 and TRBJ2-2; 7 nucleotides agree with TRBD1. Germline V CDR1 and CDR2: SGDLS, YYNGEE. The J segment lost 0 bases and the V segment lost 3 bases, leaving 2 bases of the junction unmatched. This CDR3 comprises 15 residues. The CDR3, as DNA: TGTGCCAGCAGCGCGGACAGGCCGAACACCGGGGAGCTGTTTTTT. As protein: CASSADRPNTGELFF.

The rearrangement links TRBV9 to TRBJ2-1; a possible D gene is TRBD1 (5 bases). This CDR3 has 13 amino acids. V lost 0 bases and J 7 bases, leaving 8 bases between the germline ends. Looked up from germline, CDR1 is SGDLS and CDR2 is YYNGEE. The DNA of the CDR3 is TGTGCCAGCAGCGTAGAGGGGTGGAATGAGCAGTTCTTC. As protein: CASSVEGWNEQFF. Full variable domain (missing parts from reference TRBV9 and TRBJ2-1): DSGVTQTPKHLITATGQRVTLRCSPRSGDLSVYWYQQSLDQGLQFLIQYYNGEERAKGNILERFSAQQFPDLHSELNLSSLELGDSALYFCASSVEGWNEQFFGPGTRLTVL.